What follows describes a single TCR beta chain. The antigen it recognizes is unknown. Base qualities are missing; no much larger clone stands one base away. TCRB CDR3 regions were amplified from roughly 1.8 ug genomic DNA, or all available DNA if less, using the immunoSEQ assay. The multiplex PCR employed 60 forward primers targeting TCR V beta segments and 13 reverse primers targeting J beta segments. To estimate reads per starting template, synthetic control templates were spiked into each sample at limiting dilution. The Illumina HiSeq System generated sequencing reads of 87 bp. In the paper's pipeline: PCR and sequencing errors were removed by merging closely related sequences with a nearest neighbor algorithm. TCR overlap was defined as the percentage of unique tumor TCR beta sequences that were also present in the same patient's peripheral blood. TCRdb carries this immuneACCESS record with in-frame sequences only. Its versions omit some clonotypes, under half of them owing to an unresolved V gene in the studies checked, with the rest unexplained. V and J calls and clone size are copied from that table; D and trimming were computed from the DNA. The sample includes about 90,000 clones, with less than 90% observed a single time. The ten largest clones capture around 7% of the sample.

This specimen's time point label, interpreted: after dendritic cell vaccination, including at tumor progression/relapse. Patients were selected on the basis of adequate residual fresh-frozen tumor tissue and more than two years of available survival data. None of the glioblastoma patients carried an isocitrate dehydrogenase mutation, although molecular status otherwise varied. PBMC were collected before vaccination, two weeks after the third vaccination, and at tumor progression if tumor progression occurred. The Qiagen DNeasy Blood extraction Kit was used for extraction of genomic DNA. The source of the sample is a study of glioma-infiltrating T cells after dendritic cell vaccination (TCRdb year 2016). About the investigation overall: Of the approximately 15 glioblastoma patients in the cohort, all drawn from Phase I and II dendritic cell vaccination trials, 9 were newly diagnosed and 6 had recurrent disease. Between about 2002 and 2013, the patients were given dendritic cell vaccination pulsed with autologous tumor lysate. To make the vaccine, monocyte-derived dendritic cells were cultured for 7 to 8 days with IL-4 and GM-CSF and then pulsed overnight with autologous tumor lysate. Three intradermal dendritic cell vaccine injections were administered to patients at biweekly intervals in the arm below the axilla. Tumor-infiltrating lymphocyte content was quantified and tumor and blood repertoires were compared in dendritic cell-vaccinated glioblastoma patients by deep sequencing of TCR beta CDR3 regions. Survival after dendritic cell vaccination was correlated with TCR sequencing metrics, including TIL content and tumor-blood repertoire overlap. Beyond this particular receptor, the publication reports: TCR clonality showed no direct relationship with survival, which suggests that a diverse polyclonal response may be important. The cohort was small and heterogeneous, and full blood and tumor sets were available for few patients, with initial-recurrent tumor pairs available for even fewer patients. Longer time to progression and overall survival after dendritic cell vaccination were predicted by higher estimated pretreatment TIL content. The response model built on TCR overlap across three groups was characterized as speculative, with prospective validation still needed.

Cut back by 10 bases and 0 bases, the V and J ends lie 10 bases apart. The germline V gene yields ENHRY for CDR1 and SYGVKD for CDR2. Taken from cysteine to phenylalanine, the CDR3 has 14 residues. CDR3 DNA is the only sequence kept; it has 42 bases, read in frame from the first base. This clonotype was obtained from a human donor with glioblastoma. The rearranged chain carries TRBV10-3 and TRBJ2-6; possibly the D gene is TRBD2, per 6 matching bases. This specimen was blood, taken after dendritic cell vaccination. The CDR3 amino acid sequence is: CATFGGSGANVLTF. The nucleotides read TGTGCCACCTTCGGGGGCTCTGGGGCCAACGTCCTGACTTTC.